This T cell receptor (beta chain) is from a study of cytomegalovirus exposure and HLA in healthy donors. Study context: Among 350 to 500 genotyped donors, around 80% fell in the Caucasian-associated ancestry cluster.

General observations from the study: Association with HLA alleles at 0.05 false discovery rate was found for approximately 18,000 TCR beta sequences in a later analysis.

Concerning this clone itself: What it recognizes is unknown.

Researchers ran the PCR with 60 Vbeta and 13 Jbeta primers. The data were produced by immunoSEQ multiplex PCR, yet TCRdb's version contains in-frame clones alone and is incomplete. The repertoire holds about 150,000 clones, with around 85% as singletons. The CDR3 is made up of 14 amino acids. The V gene lost 5 bases and the J gene lost 0 bases, with 11 bases spanning the gap. Germline V gene data show CDR1 as SGHTA and CDR2 as FQGNSA. Sequencing was carried out using PBMCs. The sequence was obtained from a young woman in good health and CMV-seronegative. The V call is TRBV7-2, the J call TRBJ2-7; no clear D. The CDR3 protein is CASSLVTDSYEQYF. Written as DNA, the CDR3 is TGTGCCAGCAGCCTAGTTACTGACTCCTACGAGCAGTACTTC.